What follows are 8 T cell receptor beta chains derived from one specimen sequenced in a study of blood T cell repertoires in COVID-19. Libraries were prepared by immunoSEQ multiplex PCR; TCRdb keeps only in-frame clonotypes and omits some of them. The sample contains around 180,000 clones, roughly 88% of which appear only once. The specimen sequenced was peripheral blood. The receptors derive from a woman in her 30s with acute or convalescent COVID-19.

The CDR3 region is CASSDQGREQFF. CDR3 sequence (DNA): TGTGCCAGCAGTGATCAGGGTCGTGAGCAGTTCTTC. J is TRBJ2-1 and V is TRBV6-4; D perhaps matches TRBD1 (5 bases). Germline V gene data show CDR1 as MRHNA and CDR2 as SNTAGT. The CDR3 runs to 12 residues. The V gene lost 3 bases and the J gene lost 9 bases, with 9 bases spanning the gap.

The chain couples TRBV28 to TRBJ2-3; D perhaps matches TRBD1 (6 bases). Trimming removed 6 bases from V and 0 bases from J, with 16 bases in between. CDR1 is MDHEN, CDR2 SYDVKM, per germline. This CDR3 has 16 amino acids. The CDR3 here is CASSPLGQTSTDTQYF. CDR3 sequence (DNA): TGTGCCAGCAGCCCTCTCGGACAGACTAGCACAGATACGCAGTATTTT. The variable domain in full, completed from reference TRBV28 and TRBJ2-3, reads DVKVTQSSRYLVKRTGEKVFLECVQDMDHENMFWYRQDPGLGLRLIYFSYDVKMKEKGDIPEGYSVSREKKERFSLILESASTNQTSMYLCASSPLGQTSTDTQYFGPGTRLTVL.

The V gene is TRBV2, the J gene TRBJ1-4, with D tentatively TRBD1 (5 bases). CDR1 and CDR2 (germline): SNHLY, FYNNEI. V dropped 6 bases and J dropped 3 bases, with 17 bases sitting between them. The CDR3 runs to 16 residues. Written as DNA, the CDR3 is TGTGCCAGCAGCCTCATAGGTACGGGGGCTAATGAAAAACTGTTTTTT. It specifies CASSLIGTGANEKLFF.

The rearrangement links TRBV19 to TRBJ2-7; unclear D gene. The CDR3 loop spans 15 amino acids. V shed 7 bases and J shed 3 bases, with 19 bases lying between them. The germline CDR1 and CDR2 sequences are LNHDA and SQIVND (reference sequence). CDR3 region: CASKPHRGDVYEQYF. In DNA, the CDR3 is TGTGCCAGTAAACCCCACCGCGGCGATGTCTACGAGCAGTACTTC.

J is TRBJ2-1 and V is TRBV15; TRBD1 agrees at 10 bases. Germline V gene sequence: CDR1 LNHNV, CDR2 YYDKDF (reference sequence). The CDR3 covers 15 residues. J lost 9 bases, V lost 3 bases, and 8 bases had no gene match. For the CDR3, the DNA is TGTGCCACCAGCAGGGGGGGACAGGGGATTTTTGAGCAGTTCTTC. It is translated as CATSRGGQGIFEQFF.

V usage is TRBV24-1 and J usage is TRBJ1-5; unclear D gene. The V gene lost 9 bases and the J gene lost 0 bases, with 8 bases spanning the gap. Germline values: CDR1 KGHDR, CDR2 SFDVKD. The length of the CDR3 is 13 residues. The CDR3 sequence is CATQQNSNQPQHF. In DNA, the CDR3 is TGTGCCACCCAACAGAATAGCAATCAGCCCCAGCATTTT.

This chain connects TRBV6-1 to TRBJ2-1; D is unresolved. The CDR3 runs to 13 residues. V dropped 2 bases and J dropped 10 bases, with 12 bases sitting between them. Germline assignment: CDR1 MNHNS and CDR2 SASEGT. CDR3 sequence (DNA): TGTGCCAGCAGTGAAATAGGCCTAGGAGAGCAGTTCTTC. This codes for CASSEIGLGEQFF.

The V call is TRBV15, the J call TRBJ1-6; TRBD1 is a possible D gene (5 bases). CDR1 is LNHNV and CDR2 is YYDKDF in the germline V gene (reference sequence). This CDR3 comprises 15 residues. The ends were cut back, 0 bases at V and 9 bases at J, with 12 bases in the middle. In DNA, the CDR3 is TGTGCCACCAGCAGAGATGGGGCAGGGTCTTCACCCCTCCACTTT. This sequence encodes CATSRDGAGSSPLHF.